Reported below is one T cell receptor (beta chain). Trimming took 6 bases from V and 5 from J; bases not matched to a gene: 14. CDR1 and CDR2 (germline): DFQATT, SNEGSKA (reference sequence). The CDR3 runs to 15 residues. The data originate from a study of T-cell reconstitution after alpha-beta-depleted transplantation in children. A TCRbeta library incorporating unique molecular identifiers was prepared. TCRdb re-derived calls from the PCR reads in MiXCR, one entry per CDR3 protein. This repertoire shows roughly 500,000 distinct CDR3 sequences, 9.5% to 15% found once; its top ten account for over 5.5%.

The TCR originated in a human donor who donated a stem cell graft to a child with combined immunodeficiency. The specimen was PBMCs from the stem cell graft donor, collected from the stem cell graft. V gene TRBV20-1 combines with J gene TRBJ1-1, with 8 bases fitting TRBD1. CDR3 residues: CSAPDRGLVGTEAFF. CDR3 nucleotide sequence: TGCAGTGCCCCAGACAGGGGTTTGGTTGGGACTGAAGCTTTCTTT.